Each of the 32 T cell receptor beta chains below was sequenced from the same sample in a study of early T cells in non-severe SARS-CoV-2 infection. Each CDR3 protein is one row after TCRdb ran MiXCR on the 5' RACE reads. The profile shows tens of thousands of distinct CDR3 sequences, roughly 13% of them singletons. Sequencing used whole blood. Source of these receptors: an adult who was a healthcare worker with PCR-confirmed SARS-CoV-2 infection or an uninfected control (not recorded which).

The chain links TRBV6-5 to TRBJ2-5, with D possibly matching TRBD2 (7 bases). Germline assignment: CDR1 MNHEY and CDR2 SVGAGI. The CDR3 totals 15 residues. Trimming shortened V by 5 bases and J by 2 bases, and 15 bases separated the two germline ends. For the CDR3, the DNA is TGTGCCAGCAGTACCGGGGGGCAGATACAAGAGACCCAGTACTTC. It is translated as CASSTGGQIQETQYF.

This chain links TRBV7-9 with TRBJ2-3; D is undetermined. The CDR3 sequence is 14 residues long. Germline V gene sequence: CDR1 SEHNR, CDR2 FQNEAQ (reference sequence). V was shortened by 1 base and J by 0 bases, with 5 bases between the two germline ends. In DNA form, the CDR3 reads TGTGCCAGCAGCTTAGACAGAAGCACAGATACGCAGTATTTT. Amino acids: CASSLDRSTDTQYF.

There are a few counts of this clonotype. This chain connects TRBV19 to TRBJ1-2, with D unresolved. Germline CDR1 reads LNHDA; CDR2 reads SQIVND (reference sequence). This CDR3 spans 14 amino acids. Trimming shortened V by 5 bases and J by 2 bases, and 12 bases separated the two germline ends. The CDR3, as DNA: TGTGCCAGTAGTTCAGGCCCGTCGAACTATGGCTACACCTTC. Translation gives CASSSGPSNYGYTF.

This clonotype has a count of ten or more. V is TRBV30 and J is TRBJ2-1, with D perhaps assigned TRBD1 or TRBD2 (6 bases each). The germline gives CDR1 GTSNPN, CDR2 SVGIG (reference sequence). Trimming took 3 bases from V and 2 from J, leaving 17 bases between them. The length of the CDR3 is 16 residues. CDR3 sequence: CAWRSGSGAAYNEQFF. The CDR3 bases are TGTGCCTGGAGATCGGGTTCGGGGGCAGCCTACAATGAGCAGTTCTTC. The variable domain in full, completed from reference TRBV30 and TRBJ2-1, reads SQTIHQWPATLVQPVGSPLSLECTVEGTSNPNLYWYRQAAGRGLQLLFYSVGIGQISSEVPQNLSASRPQDRQFILSSKKLLLSDSGFYLCAWRSGSGAAYNEQFFGPGTRLTVL.

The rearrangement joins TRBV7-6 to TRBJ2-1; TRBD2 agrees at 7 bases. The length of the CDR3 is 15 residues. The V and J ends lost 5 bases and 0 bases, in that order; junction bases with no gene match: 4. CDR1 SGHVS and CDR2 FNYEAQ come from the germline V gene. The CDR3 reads CASSAGGSSYNEQFF. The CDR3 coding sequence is TGTGCCAGCAGCGCCGGGGGGAGCTCCTACAATGAGCAGTTCTTC.

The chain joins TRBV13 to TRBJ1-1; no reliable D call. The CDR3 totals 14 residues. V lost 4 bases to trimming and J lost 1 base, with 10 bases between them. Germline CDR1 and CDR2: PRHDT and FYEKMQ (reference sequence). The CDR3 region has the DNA TGTGCCAGCAGCTCACCAGACAAGAACACTGAAGCTTTCTTT. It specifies CASSSPDKNTEAFF.

The CDR3 DNA reads as TGCAGCGTTGCCGGGACTGGAGCCTACGAGCAGTACTTC. It specifies CSVAGTGAYEQYF. V and J are TRBV29-1 and TRBJ2-7; the D gene is possibly TRBD2 (6 bases). V was cut by 4 bases and J by 2 bases, with 12 bases left in between. The CDR3 runs 13 residues. Germline-derived CDR1 and CDR2 are SQVTM and ANQGSEA.

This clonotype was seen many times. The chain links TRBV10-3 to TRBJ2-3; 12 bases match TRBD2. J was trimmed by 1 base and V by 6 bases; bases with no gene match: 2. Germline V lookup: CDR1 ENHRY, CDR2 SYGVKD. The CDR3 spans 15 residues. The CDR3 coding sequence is TGTGCCATCAGGAGACTAGCGGGGGGCACAGATACGCAGTATTTT. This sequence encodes CAIRRLAGGTDTQYF.

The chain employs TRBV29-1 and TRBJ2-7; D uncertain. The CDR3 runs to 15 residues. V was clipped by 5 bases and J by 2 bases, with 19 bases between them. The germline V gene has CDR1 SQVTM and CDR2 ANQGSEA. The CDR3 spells CSVIFVKLQTYEQYF. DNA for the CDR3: TGCAGCGTTATATTCGTAAAGTTACAGACCTACGAGCAGTACTTC.

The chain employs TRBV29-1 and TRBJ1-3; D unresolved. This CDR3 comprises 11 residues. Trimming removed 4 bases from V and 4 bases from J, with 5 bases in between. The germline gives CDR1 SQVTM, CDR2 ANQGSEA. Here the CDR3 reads CSVVRGNTIYF. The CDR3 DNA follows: TGCAGCGTTGTAAGGGGAAACACCATATATTTT.

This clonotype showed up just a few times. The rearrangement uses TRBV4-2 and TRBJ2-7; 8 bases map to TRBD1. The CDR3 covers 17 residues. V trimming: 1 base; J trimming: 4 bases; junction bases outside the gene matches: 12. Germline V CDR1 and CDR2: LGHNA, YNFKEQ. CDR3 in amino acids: CASSQAWPTDRGYEQYF. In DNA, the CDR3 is TGTGCCAGCAGCCAAGCTTGGCCCACTGACAGGGGATACGAGCAGTACTTC.

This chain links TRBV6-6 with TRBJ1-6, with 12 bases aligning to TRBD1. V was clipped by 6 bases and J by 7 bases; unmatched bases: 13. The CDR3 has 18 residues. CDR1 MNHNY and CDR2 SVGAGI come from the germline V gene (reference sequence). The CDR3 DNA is TGTGCCAGCAGATTCAGACTGCGGGACAGGGGGCAAAATTCACCCCTCCACTTT. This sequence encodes CASRFRLRDRGQNSPLHF.

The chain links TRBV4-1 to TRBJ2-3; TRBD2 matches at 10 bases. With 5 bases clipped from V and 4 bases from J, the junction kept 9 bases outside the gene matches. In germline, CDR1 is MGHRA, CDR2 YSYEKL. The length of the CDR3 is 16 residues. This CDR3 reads CASSDTIAGGPDTQYF. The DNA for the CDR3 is TGCGCCAGCAGCGATACTATAGCGGGGGGTCCAGATACGCAGTATTTT.

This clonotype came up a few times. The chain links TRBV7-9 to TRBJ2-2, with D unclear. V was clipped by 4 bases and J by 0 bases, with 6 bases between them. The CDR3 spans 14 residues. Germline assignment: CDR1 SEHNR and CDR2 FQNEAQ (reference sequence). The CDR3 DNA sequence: TGTGCCAGCAGCTGGGGATCGAACACCGGGGAGCTGTTTTTT. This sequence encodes CASSWGSNTGELFF.

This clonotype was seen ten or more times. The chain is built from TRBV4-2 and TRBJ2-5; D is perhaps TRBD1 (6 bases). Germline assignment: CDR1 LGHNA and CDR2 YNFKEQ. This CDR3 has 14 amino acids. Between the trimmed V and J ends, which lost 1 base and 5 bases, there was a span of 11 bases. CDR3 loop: CASSQGGLTETQYF. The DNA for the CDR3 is TGTGCCAGCAGCCAAGGGGGGCTCACCGAGACCCAGTACTTC.

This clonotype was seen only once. This CDR3 reads CASSQVDNEQFF. The CDR3 DNA reads as TGTGCCAGCAGCCAAGTGGACAATGAGCAGTTCTTC. This rearrangement joins TRBV3-1 to TRBJ2-1; D unresolved. This CDR3 is built from 12 residues. Germline V lookup: CDR1 LGHDT, CDR2 YNNKEL (reference sequence). With 1 base removed from V and 5 bases from J, the gap between germline ends came to 3 bases.

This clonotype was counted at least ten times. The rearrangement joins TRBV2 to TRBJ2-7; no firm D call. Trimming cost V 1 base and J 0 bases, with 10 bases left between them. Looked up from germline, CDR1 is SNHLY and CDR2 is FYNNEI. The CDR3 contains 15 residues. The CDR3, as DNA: TGTGCCAGCAGTGAAGTGTGGGGAAGCTCCTACGAGCAGTACTTC. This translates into CASSEVWGSSYEQYF.

Here the CDR3 reads CASSTNRGSTDTQYF. Written as DNA, the CDR3 is TGCGCCAGCAGCACAAACAGAGGGAGCACAGATACGCAGTATTTT. The chain carries TRBV5-1 and TRBJ2-3; weak D call: TRBD2 (5 bases). V was trimmed by 4 bases and J by 0 bases, leaving 12 bases between them. Germline V gives CDR1 SGHRS, CDR2 YFSETQ. This CDR3 is 15 amino acids long.

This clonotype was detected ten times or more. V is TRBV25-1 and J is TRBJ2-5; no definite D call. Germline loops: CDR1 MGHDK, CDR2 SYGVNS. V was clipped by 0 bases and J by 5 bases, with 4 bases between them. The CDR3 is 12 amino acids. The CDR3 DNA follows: TGTGCCAGCAGTGAATATGGCGAGACCCAGTACTTC. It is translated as CASSEYGETQYF.

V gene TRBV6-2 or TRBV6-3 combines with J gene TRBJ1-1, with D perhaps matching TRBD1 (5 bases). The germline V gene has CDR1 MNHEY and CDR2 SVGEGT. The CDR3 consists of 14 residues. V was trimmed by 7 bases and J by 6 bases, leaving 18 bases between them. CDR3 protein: CASTVGAGAAEAFF. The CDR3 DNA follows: TGTGCCAGCACCGTCGGGGCCGGAGCCGCTGAAGCTTTCTTT.

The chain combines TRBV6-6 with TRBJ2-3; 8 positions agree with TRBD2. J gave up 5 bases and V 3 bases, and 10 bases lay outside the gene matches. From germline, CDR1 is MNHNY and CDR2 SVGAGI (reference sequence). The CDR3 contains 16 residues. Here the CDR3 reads CASSYVGGGRRDTQYF. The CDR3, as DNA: TGTGCCAGCAGTTATGTCGGCGGGGGGCGACGAGATACGCAGTATTTT.

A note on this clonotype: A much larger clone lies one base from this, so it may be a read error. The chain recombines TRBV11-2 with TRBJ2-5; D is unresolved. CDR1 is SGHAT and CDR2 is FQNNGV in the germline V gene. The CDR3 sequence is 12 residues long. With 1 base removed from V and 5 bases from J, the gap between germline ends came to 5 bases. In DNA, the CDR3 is TGTGCCAGCAGCTTAGTTGTGGAGACCCAGTACTTC. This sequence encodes CASSLVVETQYF.

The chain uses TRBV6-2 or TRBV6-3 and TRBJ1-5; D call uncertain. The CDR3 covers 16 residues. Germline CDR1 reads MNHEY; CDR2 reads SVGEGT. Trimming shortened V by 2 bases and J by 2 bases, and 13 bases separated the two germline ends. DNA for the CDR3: TGTGCCAGCAGTTACACGAACCTTGTGGGCAATCAGCCCCAGCATTTT. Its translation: CASSYTNLVGNQPQHF.

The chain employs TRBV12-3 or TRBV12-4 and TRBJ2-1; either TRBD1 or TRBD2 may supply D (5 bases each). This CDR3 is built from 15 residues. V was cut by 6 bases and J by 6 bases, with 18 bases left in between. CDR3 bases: TGTGCCAGCAGCACCGGGACCGCTGAGGTCAATGAGCAGTTCTTC. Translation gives CASSTGTAEVNEQFF.

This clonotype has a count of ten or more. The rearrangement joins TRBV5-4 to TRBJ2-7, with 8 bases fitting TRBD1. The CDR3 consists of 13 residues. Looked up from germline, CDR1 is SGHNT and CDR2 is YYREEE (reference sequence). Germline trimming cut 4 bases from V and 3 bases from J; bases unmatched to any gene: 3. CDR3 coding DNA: TGTGCCAGCAGCGGGACAGGAGACTACGAGCAGTACTTC. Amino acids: CASSGTGDYEQYF.

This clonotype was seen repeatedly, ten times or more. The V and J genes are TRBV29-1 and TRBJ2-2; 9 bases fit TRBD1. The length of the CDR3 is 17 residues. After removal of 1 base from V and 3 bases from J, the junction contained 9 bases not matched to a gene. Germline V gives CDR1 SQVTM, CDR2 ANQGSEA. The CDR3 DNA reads TGCAGCGTTGAAGGGGTGAGGGGACAGGGAGACACCGGGGAGCTGTTTTTT. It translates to CSVEGVRGQGDTGELFF.

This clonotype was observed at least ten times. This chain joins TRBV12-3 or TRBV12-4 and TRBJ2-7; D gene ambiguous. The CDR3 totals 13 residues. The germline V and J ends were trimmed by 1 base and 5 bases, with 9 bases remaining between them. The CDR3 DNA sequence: TGTGCCAGCAGTTTAGGCGTGGCCAACGAGCAGTACTTC. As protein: CASSLGVANEQYF.

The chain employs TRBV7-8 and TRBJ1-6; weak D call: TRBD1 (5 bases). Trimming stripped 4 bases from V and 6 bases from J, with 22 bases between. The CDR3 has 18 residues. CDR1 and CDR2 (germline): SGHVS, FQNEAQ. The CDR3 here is CASSSPQHTRRGNSPLHF. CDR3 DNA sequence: TGTGCCAGCAGCTCCCCCCAGCATACAAGGAGGGGTAATTCACCCCTCCACTTT.

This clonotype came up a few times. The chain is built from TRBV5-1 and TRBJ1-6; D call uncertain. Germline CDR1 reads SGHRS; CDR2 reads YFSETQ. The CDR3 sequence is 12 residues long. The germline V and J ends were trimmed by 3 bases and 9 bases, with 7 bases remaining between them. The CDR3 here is CASSSRSSPLHF. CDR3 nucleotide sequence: TGCGCCAGCAGCTCGAGGAGTTCACCCCTCCACTTT.

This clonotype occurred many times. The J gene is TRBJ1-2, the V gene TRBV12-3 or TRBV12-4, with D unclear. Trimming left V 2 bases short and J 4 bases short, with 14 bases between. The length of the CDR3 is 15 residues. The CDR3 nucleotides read TGTGCCAGCAGTTTAATGCCTACGGGAGGCTATGGCTACACCTTC. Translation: CASSLMPTGGYGYTF.

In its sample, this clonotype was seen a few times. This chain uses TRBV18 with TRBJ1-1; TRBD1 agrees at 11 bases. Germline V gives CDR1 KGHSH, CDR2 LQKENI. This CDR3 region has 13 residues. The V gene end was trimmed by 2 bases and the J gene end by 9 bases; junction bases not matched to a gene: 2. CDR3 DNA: TGTGCCAGCTCACCAAAGGACAGGGGGCAAGCTTTCTTT. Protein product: CASSPKDRGQAFF.

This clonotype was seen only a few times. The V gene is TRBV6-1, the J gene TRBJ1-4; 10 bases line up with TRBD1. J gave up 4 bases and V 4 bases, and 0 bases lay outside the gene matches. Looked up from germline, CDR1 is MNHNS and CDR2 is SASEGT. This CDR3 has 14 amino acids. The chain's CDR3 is CASSGTGGNEKLFF. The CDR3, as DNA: TGTGCCAGCAGTGGGACAGGGGGTAATGAAAAACTGTTTTTT.